A single sample gave rise to the 7 T cell receptor beta chains below, sequenced in a study of shared clonotypes between healthy human individuals. Profiled with immunoSEQ multiplex PCR; TCRdb holds only in-frame clones, not every one. In the table there are approximately 2.3 million clones, more than 85% of which are singletons. Sequences were obtained from naive CD4+ T cells from PBMCs. Subset here: CD45RA+ positively selected. The receptors were sampled from a man younger than 35 in good health. Some clones in this sample may be carry-over from other donors' samples.

The chain carries TRBV7-8 and TRBJ1-1; D is unresolved. Germline V gives CDR1 SGHVS, CDR2 FQNEAQ. The V and J ends lost 6 bases and 3 bases respectively, with 11 bases between them. This CDR3 has 13 amino acids. The CDR3 sequence: CASSMSGDTEAFF. The CDR3 DNA sequence: TGTGCCAGCAGTATGTCCGGGGACACTGAAGCTTTCTTT. The whole variable domain, filled in from reference TRBV7-8 and TRBJ1-1, reads GAGVSQSPRYKVAKRGQDVALRCDPISGHVSLFWYQQALGQGPEFLTYFQNEAQLDKSGLPSDRFFAERPEGSVSTLKIQRTQQEDSAVYLCASSMSGDTEAFFGQGTRLTVV.

CDR3 bases: TGCGCCAGCAGAAGGGACAGGGGGCGGACTGAAGCTTTCTTT. This translates into CASRRDRGRTEAFF. The rearrangement uses TRBV5-1 and TRBJ1-1; 12 bases are shared with TRBD1. Per germline, CDR1 SGHRS and CDR2 YFSETQ. CDR3 length: 14 residues. The trim removed 5 bases at V and 5 bases at J, leaving 4 bases unmatched.

This chain joins TRBV9 and TRBJ2-3; 9 positions agree with TRBD2. V shed 3 bases and J 4 bases; nucleotides not matched to a gene: 3. Germline V lookup: CDR1 SGDLS, CDR2 YYNGEE. This CDR3 is built from 14 residues. As DNA, the CDR3 is TGTGCCAGCAGCGCCGGGACTAGCCCAGATACGCAGTATTTT. Protein sequence: CASSAGTSPDTQYF.

V is TRBV29-1 and J is TRBJ2-3, with 7 bases identical to TRBD2. V lost 4 bases, J lost 3 bases, and 4 bases stayed unmatched. CDR3 length: 13 amino acids. The germline gives CDR1 SQVTM, CDR2 ANQGSEA. CDR3 coding DNA: TGCAGCGTTGCACTAGCGATTACAGATACGCAGTATTTT. Translation: CSVALAITDTQYF.

This chain links TRBV30 with TRBJ1-5, with a weak D call TRBD1 (5 bases). V lost 3 bases, J lost 5 bases, and 20 bases lay in between. This CDR3 region has 16 residues. Germline CDR1 GTSNPN, CDR2 SVGIG (reference sequence). CDR3 region: CAWRARWAGRDQPQHF. The CDR3 nucleotides read TGTGCCTGGAGAGCGCGGTGGGCAGGGCGGGATCAGCCCCAGCATTTT.

This clone was seen a single time. The chain uses TRBV5-1 and TRBJ2-7, with a possible D match to TRBD1 (5 bases). The germline CDR1 and CDR2 sequences are SGHRS and YFSETQ. The CDR3 consists of 15 residues. V lost 4 bases and J 2 bases, leaving 16 bases between the germline ends. CDR3 loop: CASSLDSLPAYEQYF. CDR3 DNA sequence: TGCGCCAGCAGCCTAGACAGTCTCCCCGCCTACGAGCAGTACTTC.

CDR3 loop: CASSVGGTQTYGYTF. CDR3 nucleotide sequence: TGTGCCAGCAGCGTAGGTGGGACCCAAACCTATGGCTACACCTTC. The chain carries TRBV9 and TRBJ1-2; D might be TRBD1 (5 bases). In germline, CDR1 is SGDLS, CDR2 YYNGEE. V lost 0 bases and J 4 bases, leaving 13 bases between the germline ends. The CDR3 loop spans 15 amino acids.